The table lists the clone carrying this T cell receptor beta chain with a count of one. The entry originates in a study of blood T cell repertoires in COVID-19. Study-wide background: In each case, the material was cDNA or gDNA derived from T cells, B-cell-depleted T cells, or PBMCs.

Sequencing was performed with immunoSEQ multiplex PCR; in TCRdb, only in-frame clones are kept and a portion is missing. Among about 530,000 clones listed, 85% to 90% were seen once. The clonotype comes from a woman between 45 and 60 years old with COVID-19, enrolled during active disease. The sample taken for sequencing was peripheral blood.

The CDR3 DNA reads TGTGCCAGCAGTGAGGGCGGGGGTTACAATGAGCAGTTCTTC. It specifies CASSEGGGYNEQFF. This chain joins TRBV2 and TRBJ2-1; 7 bases map to TRBD2. Per the germline V gene, CDR1 is SNHLY and CDR2 is FYNNEI. This CDR3 is 14 amino acids long. Losses at the gene ends were 3 bases for V and 4 bases for J; bases not matched to a gene: 3.